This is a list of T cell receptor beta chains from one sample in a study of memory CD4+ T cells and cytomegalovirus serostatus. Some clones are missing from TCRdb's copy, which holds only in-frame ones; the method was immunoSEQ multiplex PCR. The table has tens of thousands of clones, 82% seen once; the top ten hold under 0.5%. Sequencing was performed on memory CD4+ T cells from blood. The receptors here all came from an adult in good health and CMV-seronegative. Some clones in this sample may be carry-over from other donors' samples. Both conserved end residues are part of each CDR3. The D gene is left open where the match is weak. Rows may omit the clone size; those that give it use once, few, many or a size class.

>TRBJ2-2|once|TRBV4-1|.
CASSQQDGITGELFF
TGCGCCAGCAGCCAGCAGGACGGAATCACCGGGGAGCTGTTTTTT
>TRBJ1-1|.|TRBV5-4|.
CASSRRGGSEAFF
TGTGCCAGCAGCCGGAGGGGGGGTTCTGAAGCTTTCTTT
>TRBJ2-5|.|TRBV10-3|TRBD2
CAIGETSVQETQYF
TGTGCCATCGGGGAGACTAGCGTCCAAGAGACCCAGTACTTC
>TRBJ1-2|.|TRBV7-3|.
CASSLSSTDYGYTF
TGTGCCAGCAGCTTGTCGTCGACAGACTATGGCTACACCTTC
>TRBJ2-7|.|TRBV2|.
CASSDRHSYEQYF
TGTGCCAGCAGTGACAGACATTCCTACGAGCAGTACTTC
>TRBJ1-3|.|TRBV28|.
CASHKGGGNTIYF
TGTGCCAGCCATAAGGGGGGAGGAAACACCATATATTTT
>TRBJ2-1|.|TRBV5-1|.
CASSLGRATYNEQFF
TGCGCCAGCAGCTTGGGGCGGGCTACCTACAATGAGCAGTTCTTC
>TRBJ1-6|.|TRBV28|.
CASSGGSSSYNSPLHF
TGTGCCAGCAGTGGGGGTTCGAGCTCCTATAATTCACCCCTCCACTTT
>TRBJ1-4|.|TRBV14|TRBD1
CASSQRTGYREKLFF
TGTGCCAGCAGCCAACGGACAGGGTATCGGGAAAAACTGTTTTTT
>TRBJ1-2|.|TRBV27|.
CASSPSGFEGGYGYTF
TGTGCCAGCAGCCCATCAGGGTTTGAGGGGGGCTATGGCTACACCTTC
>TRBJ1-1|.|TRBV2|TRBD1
CASRDRTGTLEAFF
TGTGCCAGCAGAGACAGGACAGGGACCCTTGAAGCTTTCTTT
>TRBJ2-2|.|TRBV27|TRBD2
CASRGLAGNTGELFF
TGTGCCAGCAGGGGACTAGCGGGGAACACCGGGGAGCTGTTTTTT
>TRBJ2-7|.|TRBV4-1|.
CASSHLLRTDYEQYF
TGCGCCAGCAGCCACCTCCTCCGGACTGACTACGAGCAGTACTTC